Listed here are 27 T cell receptor beta chains from one sample, sequenced in a study of shared clonotypes between healthy human individuals. Here immunoSEQ multiplex PCR was the method, and the copy in TCRdb shows in-frame clones only, minus some. The repertoire has approximately 2.1 million clones, approximately 95% of them found once; the top ten carry roughly 0.36%. The specimen sequenced was naive CD4+ T cells from PBMCs. The subset was: CD45RA+ positively selected. These receptors were collected from a man aged 18 to 29 in good health. Some clones in this sample may be carry-over from other donors' samples.

A note on this clone: This CDR3 is also generated by other DNA sequences in the sample. This CDR3 is CASSSGSTDTQYF. DNA of the CDR3: TGTGCCAGCTCTAGCGGGAGCACAGATACGCAGTATTTT. The chain employs TRBV7-9 and TRBJ2-3; 8 bases fit TRBD2. Looked up from germline, CDR1 is SEHNR and CDR2 is FQNEAQ (reference sequence). V lost 8 bases to trimming and J lost 0 bases; unmatched junction nucleotides: 1. The length of the CDR3 is 13 residues.

V is TRBV30 and J is TRBJ2-2; D ambiguous. CDR1 is GTSNPN and CDR2 is SVGIG in the germline V gene (reference sequence). This CDR3 is built from 12 residues. Trimming stripped 6 bases from V and 7 bases from J, with 12 bases between. The CDR3 spells CACAPFNGELFF. CDR3 in DNA: TGTGCCTGCGCGCCATTCAACGGGGAGCTGTTTTTT. The full variable domain, rest sourced from reference TRBV30 and TRBJ2-2, is SQTIHQWPATLVQPVGSPLSLECTVEGTSNPNLYWYRQAAGRGLQLLFYSVGIGQISSEVPQNLSASRPQDRQFILSSKKLLLSDSGFYLCACAPFNGELFFGEGSRLTVL.

V gene TRBV7-9 combines with J gene TRBJ2-1; TRBD2 aligns across 11 bases. The junction had 8 bases not matched to a gene; V was cut back by 6 bases and J by 7 bases. This CDR3 comprises 15 residues. Germline V lookup: CDR1 SEHNR, CDR2 FQNEAQ (reference sequence). This CDR3 reads CASRVTSGSVNEQFF. CDR3 bases: TGTGCCAGCAGGGTTACTAGCGGGAGTGTTAATGAGCAGTTCTTC.

In this sample, this clone turned up once. This rearrangement joins TRBV10-1 to TRBJ2-1, with TRBD2 as a possible D gene (6 bases). The CDR3 is made up of 12 amino acids. Between the trimmed V and J ends, which lost 0 bases and 12 bases, there was a span of 9 bases. Germline V gives CDR1 WNHNN, CDR2 SYGVQD (reference sequence). The chain's CDR3 is CASSESTSVQFF. DNA for the CDR3: TGCGCCAGCAGTGAGTCGACTAGTGTGCAGTTCTTC.

This clone has just one count. This chain links TRBV7-9 with TRBJ2-2; D tentatively fits TRBD1 or TRBD2 (5 bases each). V lost 4 bases to trimming and J lost 4 bases, with 16 bases between them. Germline lookup yields CDR1 SEHNR and CDR2 FQNEAQ (reference sequence). The CDR3 extends over 16 amino acids. The CDR3 spells CASSSGPLLGTGELFF. The DNA of the CDR3 is TGTGCCAGCAGCTCGGGGCCCCTCCTGGGCACCGGGGAGCTGTTTTTT.

This chain joins TRBV10-3 and TRBJ1-1; unclear D gene. This CDR3 region has 15 residues. Trimming cost V 3 bases and J 1 base, with 12 bases left between them. Germline lookup yields CDR1 ENHRY and CDR2 SYGVKD. CDR3 nucleotides: TGTGCCATCAGTGAATATCAACAGACGAACACTGAAGCTTTCTTT. It is translated as CAISEYQQTNTEAFF.

The CDR3 protein is CASSGSPRSGQGRVEQYF. The CDR3 DNA is TGTGCCAGCTCGGGATCCCCTCGCTCGGGACAGGGGAGAGTCGAGCAGTACTTC. This chain links TRBV18 with TRBJ2-7, with 10 nucleotides matching TRBD1. With 6 bases clipped from V and 6 bases from J, the junction kept 20 bases outside the gene matches. The CDR3 loop spans 18 amino acids. Germline CDR1 and CDR2: KGHSH and LQKENI. The full variable domain, its missing parts supplied by reference TRBV18 and TRBJ2-7, is NAGVMQNPRHLVRRRGQEARLRCSPMKGHSHVYWYRQLPEEGLKFMVYLQKENIIDESGMPKERFSAEFPKEGPSILRIQQVVRGDSAAYFCASSGSPRSGQGRVEQYFGPGTRLTVT.

The rearrangement links TRBV9 to TRBJ2-1; D gene uncertain. The germline V gene encodes CDR1 SGDLS and CDR2 YYNGEE. The V end was cut by 4 bases, the J end by 3 bases, with 14 bases between. The CDR3 extends over 15 amino acids. The DNA of the CDR3 is TGTGCCAGCAGCCGAAGCCTCGTCGGCTACAATGAGCAGTTCTTC. Encoded protein: CASSRSLVGYNEQFF.

This clone was observed a few times. The chain joins TRBV5-1 to TRBJ1-2; tentatively, D is TRBD1 (5 bases). V lost 5 bases and J 3 bases, leaving 8 bases between the germline ends. Germline CDR1 is SGHRS and CDR2 is YFSETQ. CDR3 length: 12 amino acids. In DNA form, the CDR3 reads TGCGCCAGCAGACAGGAGGACTATGGCTACACCTTC. Its protein is CASRQEDYGYTF.

Only one count was recorded for this clone. J is TRBJ1-3 and V is TRBV6-6, with D unclear. The V end lost 6 bases, the J end lost 3 bases, and 6 bases lay between the germline ends. Germline V gene lookup returns CDR1 MNHNY and CDR2 SVGAGI (reference sequence). CDR3 length: 12 amino acids. The CDR3 reads CASSPNGNTIYF. CDR3 nucleotide sequence: TGTGCCAGCAGCCCCAATGGAAACACCATATATTTT.

The rearrangement links TRBV13 to TRBJ2-1, with D perhaps TRBD2 (5 bases). Germline assignment: CDR1 PRHDT and CDR2 FYEKMQ (reference sequence). This CDR3 has 17 residues. V lost 5 bases to trimming and J lost 1 base, with 18 bases between them. CDR3 region: CASSDPIRGRSYNEQFF. The DNA for the CDR3 is TGTGCCAGCAGCGACCCGATCCGCGGGCGGTCCTACAATGAGCAGTTCTTC.

The J gene is TRBJ2-2, the V gene TRBV11-3; the D gene is possibly TRBD2 (5 bases). V dropped 0 bases and J dropped 1 base, with 18 bases sitting between them. The CDR3 runs 19 residues. Germline V lookup: CDR1 SGHNT, CDR2 YENEEA. The CDR3, as DNA: TGTGCCAGCAGCTTAGATATCCCGCGCACAGAGGGGAACACCGGGGAGCTGTTTTTT. Amino acids: CASSLDIPRTEGNTGELFF.

The chain joins TRBV5-8 to TRBJ1-1; D gene unclear. The CDR3 is made up of 15 amino acids. Germline values: CDR1 SGHTS, CDR2 YDEGEE. V lost 3 bases and J 1 base, leaving 13 bases between the germline ends. The CDR3 here is CASSSPIWENTEAFF. In DNA, the CDR3 is TGTGCCAGCAGCTCCCCTATCTGGGAGAACACTGAAGCTTTCTTT.

On this clone: Other nucleotide sequences in the sample specify the same CDR3. This chain connects TRBV6-5 to TRBJ1-2; no clear D. Germline CDR1 and CDR2: MNHEY and SVGAGI. Trimming removed 6 bases from V and 4 bases from J, with 9 bases in between. CDR3 length: 12 amino acids. As DNA, the CDR3 is TGTGCCAGCAGCCCCGGCGGCTATGGCTACACCTTC. The encoded protein is CASSPGGYGYTF.

The chain carries TRBV28 and TRBJ2-2; 9 bases agree with TRBD2. The length of the CDR3 is 17 residues. Germline V CDR1 and CDR2: MDHEN, SYDVKM. Trimming removed 6 bases from V and 3 bases from J; junction bases left unmatched: 11. The CDR3 protein is CASRGLWTSEYTGELFF. The DNA for the CDR3 is TGTGCCAGCAGGGGTCTTTGGACTAGCGAGTACACCGGGGAGCTGTTTTTT.

The V and J genes are TRBV6-5 and TRBJ2-5; 10 nucleotides match TRBD2. J lost 5 bases, V lost 5 bases, and 5 bases had no gene match. The germline V gene encodes CDR1 MNHEY and CDR2 SVGAGI. The CDR3 sequence is 14 residues long. CDR3 in amino acids: CASSPGLAPETQYF. In DNA form, the CDR3 reads TGTGCCAGCAGTCCGGGACTAGCGCCGGAGACCCAGTACTTC.

DNA of the CDR3: TGTGCCAGCAGCTTAGGTGGTGGGAGAAACCAAGAGACCCAGTACTTC. It is translated as CASSLGGGRNQETQYF. The gene calls are TRBV7-6 and TRBJ2-5, with D perhaps TRBD2 (5 bases). From germline, CDR1 is SGHVS and CDR2 FNYEAQ. V shed 1 base and J shed 0 bases, with 12 bases lying between them. The CDR3 totals 16 residues. The whole variable domain, remainder taken from reference TRBV7-6 and TRBJ2-5, is GAGVSQSPRYKVTKRGQDVALRCDPISGHVSLYWYRQALGQGPEFLTYFNYEAQQDKSGLPNDRFSAERPEGSISTLTIQRTEQRDSAMYRCASSLGGGRNQETQYFGPGTRLLVL.

V is TRBV27 and J is TRBJ1-4, with no clear D. Germline V gene sequence: CDR1 MNHEY, CDR2 SMNVEV (reference sequence). The CDR3 extends over 15 amino acids. The V and J ends lost 2 bases and 10 bases respectively, with 17 bases between them. The CDR3 region is CASSLIPTVGGKLFF. In nucleotides, the CDR3 is TGTGCCAGCAGTTTAATTCCCACCGTGGGAGGAAAACTGTTTTTT. The full variable domain, its missing parts supplied by reference TRBV27 and TRBJ1-4, is EAQVTQNPRYLITVTGKKLTVTCSQNMNHEYMSWYRQDPGLGLRQIYYSMNVEVTDKGDVPEGYKVSRKEKRNFPLILESPSPNQTSLYFCASSLIPTVGGKLFFGSGTQLSVL.

The V gene is TRBV4-1, the J gene TRBJ1-2, with 7 bases aligning to TRBD1. V was pared by 6 bases and J by 5 bases, with 12 bases of the junction left unmatched. The CDR3 sequence is 15 residues long. Germline CDR1 reads MGHRA; CDR2 reads YSYEKL. CDR3 coding DNA: TGCGCCAGCAGATCAAGGACAGGCGAGGCGTATGGCTACACCTTC. Amino acid sequence: CASRSRTGEAYGYTF.

The chain uses TRBV27 and TRBJ1-2; D possibly corresponds to TRBD1 (6 bases). The germline CDR1 and CDR2 sequences are MNHEY and SMNVEV (reference sequence). The CDR3 has 15 amino acids. Trimming removed 5 bases from V and 8 bases from J, with 21 bases in between. This CDR3 is CASSNHQGLVHGYTF. CDR3 nucleotide sequence: TGTGCCAGCAGTAATCACCAGGGGCTTGTACACGGCTACACCTTC.

This chain joins TRBV11-2 and TRBJ2-7; D is ambiguous. The germline V gene has CDR1 SGHAT and CDR2 FQNNGV. Trimming left V 4 bases short and J 3 bases short, with 13 bases between. The CDR3 is made up of 14 amino acids. In nucleotides, the CDR3 is TGTGCCAGCAGCTCTAGGATAGCCATCTACGAGCAGTACTTC. It encodes CASSSRIAIYEQYF.

This clone turned up a few times. The chain uses TRBV2 and TRBJ1-5; 9 bases are a match to TRBD1. V shed 6 bases and J 5 bases; nucleotides not matched to a gene: 5. The CDR3 is made up of 14 amino acids. Germline V lookup: CDR1 SNHLY, CDR2 FYNNEI. The CDR3 DNA reads TGTGCCAGCAGGGGACAGGGTGCGTATCAGCCCCAGCATTTT. This translates into CASRGQGAYQPQHF.

The rearrangement joins TRBV7-2 to TRBJ1-3; D is perhaps TRBD1 (5 bases). Germline lookup yields CDR1 SGHTA and CDR2 FQGNSA. The CDR3 length is 15 residues. Trimming removed 6 bases at V and 0 bases at J, with 12 bases between. CDR3 residues: CASSRQYLSGNTIYF. CDR3 sequence (DNA): TGTGCCAGCAGTAGACAGTACCTCTCTGGAAACACCATATATTTT. The whole variable domain, filled in from reference TRBV7-2 and TRBJ1-3, reads GAGVSQSPSNKVTEKGKDVELRCDPISGHTALYWYRQSLGQGLEFLIYFQGNSAPDKSGLPSDRFSAERTGGSVSTLTIQRTQQEDSAVYLCASSRQYLSGNTIYFGEGSWLTVV.

The chain is built from TRBV5-4 and TRBJ2-5, with D perhaps matching TRBD2 (6 bases). The J call may be faulty, since TRBJ2-7 better matches the DNA end. CDR1 SGHNT and CDR2 YYREEE come from the germline V gene (reference sequence). This CDR3 region has 17 residues. As DNA, the CDR3 is TGTGCCAGCAGCTTGGGAGGAGGGTCCCCGAGCTCCTACGAGCAGTACTTC. Amino acid sequence: CASSLGGGSPSSYEQYF.

The CDR3 bases are TGTGCCAGCAGCTTAGGCCCAGCCGGGAGCACAGATACGCAGTATTTT. Its translation: CASSLGPAGSTDTQYF. The chain couples TRBV7-2 to TRBJ2-3; D unclear. Germline CDR1 is SGHTA and CDR2 is FQGNSA. The CDR3 has 16 residues. V lost 1 base and J 0 bases, leaving 11 bases between the germline ends.

The V call is TRBV5-1, the J call TRBJ1-1; D not certain. The germline V gene encodes CDR1 SGHRS and CDR2 YFSETQ. The V gene lost 0 bases and the J gene lost 3 bases, with 15 bases spanning the gap. The CDR3 is made up of 16 amino acids. CDR3 sequence reads: CASSLAGGMFDTEAFF. For the CDR3, the DNA is TGCGCCAGCAGCTTGGCCGGAGGGATGTTCGACACTGAAGCTTTCTTT.

Concerning this clone: Other DNA sequences of this sample code for an identical CDR3. This sequence joins TRBV7-2 and TRBJ1-1, with a weak D call TRBD1 (6 bases). V was pared by 5 bases and J by 2 bases, with 9 bases between. There are 13 residues in the CDR3. The germline V gene encodes CDR1 SGHTA and CDR2 FQGNSA. The CDR3 here is CASSLQGNTEAFF. For the CDR3, the DNA is TGTGCCAGCAGCCTACAGGGAAACACTGAAGCTTTCTTT. Combining the CDR3 with reference TRBV7-2 and TRBJ1-1 gives the whole variable domain GAGVSQSPSNKVTEKGKDVELRCDPISGHTALYWYRQSLGQGLEFLIYFQGNSAPDKSGLPSDRFSAERTGGSVSTLTIQRTQQEDSAVYLCASSLQGNTEAFFGQGTRLTVV.